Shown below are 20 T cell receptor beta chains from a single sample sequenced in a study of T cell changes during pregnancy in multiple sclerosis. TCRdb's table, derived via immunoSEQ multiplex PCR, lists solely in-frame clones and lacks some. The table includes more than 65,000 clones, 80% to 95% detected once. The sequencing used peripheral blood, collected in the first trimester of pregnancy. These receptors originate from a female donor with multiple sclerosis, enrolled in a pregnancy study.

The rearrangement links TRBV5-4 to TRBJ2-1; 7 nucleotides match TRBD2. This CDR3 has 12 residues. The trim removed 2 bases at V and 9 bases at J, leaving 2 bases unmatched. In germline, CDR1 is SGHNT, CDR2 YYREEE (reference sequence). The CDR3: CASSLSGGEQFF. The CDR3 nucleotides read TGTGCCAGCAGCTTATCGGGAGGTGAGCAGTTCTTC. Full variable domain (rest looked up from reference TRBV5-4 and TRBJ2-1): ETGVTQSPTHLIKTRGQQVTLRCSSQSGHNTVSWYQQALGQGPQFIFQYYREEENGRGNFPPRFSGLQFPNYSSELNVNALELDDSALYLCASSLSGGEQFFGPGTRLTVL.

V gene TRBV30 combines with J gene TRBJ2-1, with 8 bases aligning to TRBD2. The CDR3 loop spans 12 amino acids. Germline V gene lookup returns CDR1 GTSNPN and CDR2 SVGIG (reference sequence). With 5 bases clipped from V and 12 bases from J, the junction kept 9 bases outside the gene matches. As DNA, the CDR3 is TGTGCCTGGGCCCCGAATCGGGGGGGGCAGTTCTTC. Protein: CAWAPNRGGQFF.

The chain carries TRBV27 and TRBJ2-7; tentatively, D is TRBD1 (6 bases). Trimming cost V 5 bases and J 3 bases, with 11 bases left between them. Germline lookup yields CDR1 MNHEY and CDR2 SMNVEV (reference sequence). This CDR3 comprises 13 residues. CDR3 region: CASSVLTGYEQYF. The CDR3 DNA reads TGTGCCAGCAGTGTACTGACAGGCTACGAGCAGTACTTC.

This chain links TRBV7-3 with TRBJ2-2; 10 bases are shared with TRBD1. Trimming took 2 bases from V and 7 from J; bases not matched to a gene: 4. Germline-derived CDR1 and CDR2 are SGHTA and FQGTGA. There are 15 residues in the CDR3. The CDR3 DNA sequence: TGTGCCAGCAGCTTAGTGACAGGGGGCAACGGGGAGCTGTTTTTT. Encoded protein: CASSLVTGGNGELFF. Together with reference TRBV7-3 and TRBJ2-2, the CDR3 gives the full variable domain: GAGVSQTPSNKVTEKGKYVELRCDPISGHTALYWYRQSLGQGPEFLIYFQGTGAADDSGLPNDRFFAVRPEGSVSTLKIQRTERGDSAVYLCASSLVTGGNGELFFGEGSRLTVL.

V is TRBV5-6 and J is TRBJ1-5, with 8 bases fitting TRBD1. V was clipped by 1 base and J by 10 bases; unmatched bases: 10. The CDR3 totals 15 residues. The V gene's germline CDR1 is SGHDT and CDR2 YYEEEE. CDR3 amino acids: CASSLQGASFYPQHF. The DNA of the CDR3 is TGTGCCAGCAGCTTGCAGGGGGCTAGTTTCTATCCCCAGCATTTT. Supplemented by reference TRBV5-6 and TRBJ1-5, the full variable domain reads DAGVTQSPTHLIKTRGQQVTLRCSPKSGHDTVSWYQQALGQGPQFIFQYYEEEERQRGNFPDRFSGHQFPNYSSELNVNALLLGDSALYLCASSLQGASFYPQHFGDGTRLSIL.

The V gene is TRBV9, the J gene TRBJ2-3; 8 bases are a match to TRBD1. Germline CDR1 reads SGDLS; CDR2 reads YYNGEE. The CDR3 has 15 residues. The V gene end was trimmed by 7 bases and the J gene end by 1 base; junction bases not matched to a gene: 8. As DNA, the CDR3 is TGTGCCAGCTGCCGTCGGGGACAGGGCACAGATACGCAGTATTTT. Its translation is CASCRRGQGTDTQYF.

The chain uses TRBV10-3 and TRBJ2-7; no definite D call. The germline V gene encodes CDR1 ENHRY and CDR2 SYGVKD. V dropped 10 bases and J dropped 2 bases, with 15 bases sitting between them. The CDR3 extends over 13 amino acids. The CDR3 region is CATNSDKTYEQYF. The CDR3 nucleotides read TGTGCCACCAACAGTGACAAGACCTACGAGCAGTACTTC.

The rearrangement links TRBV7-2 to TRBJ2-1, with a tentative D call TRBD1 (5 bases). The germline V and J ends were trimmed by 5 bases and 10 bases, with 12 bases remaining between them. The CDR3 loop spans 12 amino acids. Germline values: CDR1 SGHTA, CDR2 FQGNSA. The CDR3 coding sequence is TGTGCCAGCAGCCCCTTTAACAGGGAGCAGTTCTTC. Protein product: CASSPFNREQFF.

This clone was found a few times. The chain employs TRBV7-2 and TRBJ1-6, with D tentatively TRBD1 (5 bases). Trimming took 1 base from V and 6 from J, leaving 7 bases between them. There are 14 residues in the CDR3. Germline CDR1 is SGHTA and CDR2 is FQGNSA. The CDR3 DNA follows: TGTGCCAGCAGCTTAGTGGGGGGTAATTCACCCCTCCACTTT. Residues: CASSLVGGNSPLHF.

The CDR3 sequence is CASSARGGQSLNSPLHF. CDR3 nucleotides: TGTGCCAGCAGCGCCCGGGGGGGACAGAGCTTAAATTCACCCCTCCACTTT. This chain links TRBV7-6 with TRBJ1-6; the match to TRBD1 covers 7 bases. The CDR3 consists of 17 residues. Germline V gives CDR1 SGHVS, CDR2 FNYEAQ. V gave up 5 bases and J gave up 7 bases; unmatched junction bases: 14.

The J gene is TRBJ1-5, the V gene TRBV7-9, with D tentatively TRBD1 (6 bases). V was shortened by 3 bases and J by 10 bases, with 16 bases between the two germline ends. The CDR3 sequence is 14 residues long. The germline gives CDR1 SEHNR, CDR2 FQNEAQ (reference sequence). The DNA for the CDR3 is TGTGCCAGCAGCTTTGGGGGACAAGCAACTCCCCAGCATTTT. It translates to CASSFGGQATPQHF.

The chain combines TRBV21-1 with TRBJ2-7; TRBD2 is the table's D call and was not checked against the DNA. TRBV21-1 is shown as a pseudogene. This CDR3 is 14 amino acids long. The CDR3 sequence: CASSKVGGVTEQYF. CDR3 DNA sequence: TGTGCCAGCAGCAAAGTCGGGGGGGTAACCGAGCAGTACTTC.

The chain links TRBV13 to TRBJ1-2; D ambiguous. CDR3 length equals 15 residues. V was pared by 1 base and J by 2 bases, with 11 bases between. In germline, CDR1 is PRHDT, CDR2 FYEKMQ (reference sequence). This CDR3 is CASSLVGGQNYGYTF. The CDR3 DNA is TGTGCCAGCAGCTTAGTGGGCGGGCAAAACTATGGCTACACCTTC.

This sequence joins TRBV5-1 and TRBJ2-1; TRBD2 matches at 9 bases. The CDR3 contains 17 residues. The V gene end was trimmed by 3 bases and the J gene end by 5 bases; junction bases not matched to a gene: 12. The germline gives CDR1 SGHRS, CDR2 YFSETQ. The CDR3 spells CASSSLAGAQRHNEQFF. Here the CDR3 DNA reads TGCGCCAGCAGCTCATTAGCGGGAGCGCAACGGCACAATGAGCAGTTCTTC.

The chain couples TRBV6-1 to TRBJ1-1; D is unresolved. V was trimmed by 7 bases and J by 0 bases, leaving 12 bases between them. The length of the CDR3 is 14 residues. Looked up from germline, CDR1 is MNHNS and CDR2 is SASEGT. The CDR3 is CASTPGPMNTEAFF. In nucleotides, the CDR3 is TGTGCCAGCACCCCTGGCCCGATGAACACTGAAGCTTTCTTT.

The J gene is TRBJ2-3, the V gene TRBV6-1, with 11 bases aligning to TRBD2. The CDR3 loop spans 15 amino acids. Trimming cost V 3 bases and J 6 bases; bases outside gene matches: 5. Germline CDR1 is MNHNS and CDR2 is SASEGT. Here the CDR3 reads CASSDTSGSSDTQYF. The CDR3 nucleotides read TGTGCCAGCAGTGACACTAGCGGGAGTTCCGATACGCAGTATTTT.

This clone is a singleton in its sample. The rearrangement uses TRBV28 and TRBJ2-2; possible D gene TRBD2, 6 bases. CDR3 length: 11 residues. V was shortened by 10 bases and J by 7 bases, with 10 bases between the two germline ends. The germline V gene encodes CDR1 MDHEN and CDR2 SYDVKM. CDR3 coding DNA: TGTGCCACGGGGGTTGGCGGGGAGCTGTTTTTT. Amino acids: CATGVGGELFF.

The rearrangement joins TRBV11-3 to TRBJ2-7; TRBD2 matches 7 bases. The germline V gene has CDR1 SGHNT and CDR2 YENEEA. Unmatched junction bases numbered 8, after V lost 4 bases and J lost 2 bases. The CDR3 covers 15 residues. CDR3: CASSSAGPSTYEQYF. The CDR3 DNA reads TGTGCCAGCAGCTCAGCGGGACCATCAACCTACGAGCAGTACTTC.

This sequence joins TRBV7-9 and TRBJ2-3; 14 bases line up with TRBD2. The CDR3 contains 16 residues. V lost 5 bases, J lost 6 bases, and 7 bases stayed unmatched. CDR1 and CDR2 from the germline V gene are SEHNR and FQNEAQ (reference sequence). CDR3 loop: CASSPTSGRAADTQYF. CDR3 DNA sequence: TGTGCCAGCAGCCCGACTAGCGGGAGGGCCGCGGATACGCAGTATTTT.

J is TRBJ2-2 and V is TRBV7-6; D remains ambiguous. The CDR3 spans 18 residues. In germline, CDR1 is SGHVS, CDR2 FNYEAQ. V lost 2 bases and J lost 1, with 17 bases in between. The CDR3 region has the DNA TGTGCCAGCAGCTTATTTATCGGGTTATCTAAGAACACCGGGGAGCTGTTTTTT. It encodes CASSLFIGLSKNTGELFF.